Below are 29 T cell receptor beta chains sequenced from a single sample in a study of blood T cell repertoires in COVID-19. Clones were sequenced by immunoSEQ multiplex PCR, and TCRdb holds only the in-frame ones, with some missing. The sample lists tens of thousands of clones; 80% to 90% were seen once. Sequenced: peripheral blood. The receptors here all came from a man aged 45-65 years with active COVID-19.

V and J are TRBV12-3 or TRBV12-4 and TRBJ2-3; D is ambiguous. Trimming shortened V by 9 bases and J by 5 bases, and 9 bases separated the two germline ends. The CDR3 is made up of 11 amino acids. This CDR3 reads CASGVGDTQYF. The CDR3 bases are TGTGCCAGTGGAGTTGGAGATACGCAGTATTTT.

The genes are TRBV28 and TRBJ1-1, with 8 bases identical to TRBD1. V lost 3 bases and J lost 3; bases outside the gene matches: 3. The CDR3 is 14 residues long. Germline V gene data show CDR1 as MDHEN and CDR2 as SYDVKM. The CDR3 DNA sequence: TGTGCCAGCAGTTTCCTGGACAGGGACACTGAAGCTTTCTTT. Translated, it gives CASSFLDRDTEAFF.

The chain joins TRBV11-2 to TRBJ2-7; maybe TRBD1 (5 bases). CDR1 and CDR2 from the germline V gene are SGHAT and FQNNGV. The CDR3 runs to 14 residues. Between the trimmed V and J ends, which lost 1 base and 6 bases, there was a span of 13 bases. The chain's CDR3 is CASSLVPGFGEQYF. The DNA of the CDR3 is TGTGCCAGCAGCTTAGTTCCAGGGTTTGGCGAGCAGTACTTC.

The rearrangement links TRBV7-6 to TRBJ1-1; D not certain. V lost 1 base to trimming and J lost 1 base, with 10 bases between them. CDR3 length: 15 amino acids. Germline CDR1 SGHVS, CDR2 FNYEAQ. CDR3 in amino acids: CASSLGTSWNTEAFF. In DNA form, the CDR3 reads TGTGCCAGCAGCTTAGGAACCAGTTGGAACACTGAAGCTTTCTTT.

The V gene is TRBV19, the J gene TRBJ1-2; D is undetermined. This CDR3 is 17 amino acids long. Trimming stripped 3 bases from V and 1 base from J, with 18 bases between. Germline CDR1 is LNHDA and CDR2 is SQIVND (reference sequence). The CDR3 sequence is CASSIEKRTMINYGYTF. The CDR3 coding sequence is TGTGCCAGTAGTATTGAGAAGCGGACGATGATTAACTATGGCTACACCTTC.

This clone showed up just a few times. CDR3: CALGTDSYEQYF. CDR3 sequence (DNA): TGTGCCCTCGGGACAGACTCCTACGAGCAGTACTTC. This chain connects TRBV27 to TRBJ2-7; 7 nucleotides align to TRBD1. After removal of 11 bases from V and 0 bases from J, the junction contained 4 bases not matched to a gene. The length of the CDR3 is 12 residues. Germline lookup yields CDR1 MNHEY and CDR2 SMNVEV (reference sequence).

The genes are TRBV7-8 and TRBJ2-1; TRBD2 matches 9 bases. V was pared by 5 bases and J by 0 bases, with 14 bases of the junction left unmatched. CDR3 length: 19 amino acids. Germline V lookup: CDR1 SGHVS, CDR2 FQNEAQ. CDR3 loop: CASSPRWASGKSSYNEQFF. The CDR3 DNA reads TGTGCCAGCAGCCCCCGGTGGGCTAGCGGGAAGAGCTCCTACAATGAGCAGTTCTTC.

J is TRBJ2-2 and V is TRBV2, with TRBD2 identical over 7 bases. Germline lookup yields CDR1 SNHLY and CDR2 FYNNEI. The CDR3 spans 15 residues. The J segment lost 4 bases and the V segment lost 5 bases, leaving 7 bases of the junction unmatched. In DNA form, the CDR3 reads TGTGCCAGCAGTCCTTCTAGCGGTTTCACCGGGGAGCTGTTTTTT. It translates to CASSPSSGFTGELFF.

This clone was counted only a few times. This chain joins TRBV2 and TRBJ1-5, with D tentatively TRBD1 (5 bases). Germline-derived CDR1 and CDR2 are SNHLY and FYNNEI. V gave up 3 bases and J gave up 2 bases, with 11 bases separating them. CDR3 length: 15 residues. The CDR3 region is CASSEAGYGNQPQHF. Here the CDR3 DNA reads TGTGCCAGCAGTGAGGCAGGGTATGGCAATCAGCCCCAGCATTTT.

In DNA, the CDR3 is TGTGCCAGCAGCTTCATCTCAGGGGGGGAGACCCAGTACTTC. It specifies CASSFISGGETQYF. The chain has TRBV5-4 and TRBJ2-5, with D perhaps matching TRBD1 (7 bases). Looked up from germline, CDR1 is SGHNT and CDR2 is YYREEE (reference sequence). V lost 2 bases, J lost 5 bases, and 13 bases lay in between. This CDR3 has 14 residues.

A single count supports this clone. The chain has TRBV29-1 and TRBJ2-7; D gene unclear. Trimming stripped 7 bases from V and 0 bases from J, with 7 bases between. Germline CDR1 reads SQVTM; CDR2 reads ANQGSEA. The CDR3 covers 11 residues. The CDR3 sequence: CSAQSSYEQYF. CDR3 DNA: TGCAGCGCACAGAGCTCCTACGAGCAGTACTTC.

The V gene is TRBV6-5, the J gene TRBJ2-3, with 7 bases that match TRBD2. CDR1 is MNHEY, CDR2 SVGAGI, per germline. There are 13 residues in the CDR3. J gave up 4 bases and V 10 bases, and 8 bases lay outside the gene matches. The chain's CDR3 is CAIQRRGADTQYF. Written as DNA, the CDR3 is TGTGCCATCCAACGACGGGGGGCAGATACGCAGTATTTT.

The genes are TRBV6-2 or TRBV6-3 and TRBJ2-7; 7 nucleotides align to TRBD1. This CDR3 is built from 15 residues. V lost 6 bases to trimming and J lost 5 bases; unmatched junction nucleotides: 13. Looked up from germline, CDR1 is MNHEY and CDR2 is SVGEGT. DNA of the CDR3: TGTGCCAGCAGCAACGGACAGGCGCGGGTTGACGAGCAGTACTTC. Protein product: CASSNGQARVDEQYF.

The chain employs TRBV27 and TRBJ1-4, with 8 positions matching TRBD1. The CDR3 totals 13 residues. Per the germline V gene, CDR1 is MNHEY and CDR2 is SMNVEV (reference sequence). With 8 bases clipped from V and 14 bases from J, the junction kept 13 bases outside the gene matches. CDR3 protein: CASGGIDRGRLFF. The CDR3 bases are TGTGCCAGCGGAGGGATTGACAGGGGCCGGCTGTTTTTT.

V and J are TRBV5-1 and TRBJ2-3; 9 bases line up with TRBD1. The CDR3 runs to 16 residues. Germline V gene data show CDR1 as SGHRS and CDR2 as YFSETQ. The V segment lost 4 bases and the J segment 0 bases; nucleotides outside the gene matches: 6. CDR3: CASSRGQGSSTDTQYF. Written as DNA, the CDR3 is TGCGCCAGCAGCAGGGGACAGGGTAGTAGCACAGATACGCAGTATTTT.

The CDR3 region is CASSETMGGYYEQYF. CDR3 in DNA: TGTGCCAGCAGTGAAACTATGGGAGGATACTACGAGCAGTACTTC. This chain connects TRBV2 to TRBJ2-7, with D maybe TRBD2 (6 bases). Germline V lookup: CDR1 SNHLY, CDR2 FYNNEI. The CDR3 sequence is 15 residues long. Trimming removed 2 bases at V and 3 bases at J, with 14 bases between.

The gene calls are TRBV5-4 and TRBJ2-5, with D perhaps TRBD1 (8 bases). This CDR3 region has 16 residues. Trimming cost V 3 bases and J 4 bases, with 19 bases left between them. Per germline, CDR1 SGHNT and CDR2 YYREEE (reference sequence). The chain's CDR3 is CASSYQQGEGSETQYF. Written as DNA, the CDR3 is TGTGCCAGCAGCTACCAACAGGGGGAGGGCTCAGAGACCCAGTACTTC.

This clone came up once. The CDR3 spells CASSLGRRQGTTTGELFF. The CDR3 coding sequence is TGTGCCAGCAGCTTAGGACGGCGCCAGGGGACTACCACCGGGGAGCTGTTTTTT. V usage is TRBV7-9 and J usage is TRBJ2-2; possible D gene TRBD2, 7 bases. Germline CDR1 reads SEHNR; CDR2 reads FQNEAQ (reference sequence). Trimming removed 1 base at V and 4 bases at J, with 19 bases between. This CDR3 is built from 18 residues.

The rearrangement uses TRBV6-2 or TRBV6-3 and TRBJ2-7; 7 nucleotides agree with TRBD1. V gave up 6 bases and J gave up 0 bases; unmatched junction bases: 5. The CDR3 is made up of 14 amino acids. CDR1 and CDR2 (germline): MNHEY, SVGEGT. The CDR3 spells CASSTGTASYEQYF. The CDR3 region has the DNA TGTGCCAGCAGCACCGGGACAGCCTCCTACGAGCAGTACTTC.

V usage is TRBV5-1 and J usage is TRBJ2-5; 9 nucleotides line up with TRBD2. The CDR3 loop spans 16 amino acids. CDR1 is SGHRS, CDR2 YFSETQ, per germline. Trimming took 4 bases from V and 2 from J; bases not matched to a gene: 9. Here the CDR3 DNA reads TGCGCCAGCAGCCTCCAGGGAACTAGCGGGCAAGAGACCCAGTACTTC. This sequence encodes CASSLQGTSGQETQYF.

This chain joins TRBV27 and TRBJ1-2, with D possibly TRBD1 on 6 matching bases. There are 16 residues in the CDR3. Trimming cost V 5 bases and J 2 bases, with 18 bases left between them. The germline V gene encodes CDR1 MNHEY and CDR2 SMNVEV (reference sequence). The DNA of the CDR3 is TGTGCCAGCAGTCCTTTACAGGGTCCCGTCAACTATGGCTACACCTTC. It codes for CASSPLQGPVNYGYTF.

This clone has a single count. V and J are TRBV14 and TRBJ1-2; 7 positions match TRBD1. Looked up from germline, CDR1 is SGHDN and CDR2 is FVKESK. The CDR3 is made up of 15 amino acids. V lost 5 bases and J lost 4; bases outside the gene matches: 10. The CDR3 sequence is CASSARRTGGYGYTF. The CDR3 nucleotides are TGTGCCAGCAGCGCAAGAAGGACAGGCGGCTATGGCTACACCTTC.

The CDR3 spells CATSRDAVPGGDNEKLFF. The CDR3 DNA follows: TGTGCCACCAGCAGAGACGCGGTTCCAGGGGGCGATAATGAAAAACTGTTTTTT. This chain joins TRBV15 and TRBJ1-4, with 8 bases identical to TRBD1. Looked up from germline, CDR1 is LNHNV and CDR2 is YYDKDF (reference sequence). CDR3 length: 18 residues. V was pared by 0 bases and J by 4 bases, with 10 bases of the junction left unmatched.

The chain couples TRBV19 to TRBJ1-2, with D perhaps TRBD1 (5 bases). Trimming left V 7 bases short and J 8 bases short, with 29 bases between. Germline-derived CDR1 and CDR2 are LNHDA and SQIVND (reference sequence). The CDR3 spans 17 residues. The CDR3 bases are TGTGCCAGTAACCCTAGCGGGACGCAGGCCCTTCTTCAAGGCTACACCTTC. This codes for CASNPSGTQALLQGYTF.

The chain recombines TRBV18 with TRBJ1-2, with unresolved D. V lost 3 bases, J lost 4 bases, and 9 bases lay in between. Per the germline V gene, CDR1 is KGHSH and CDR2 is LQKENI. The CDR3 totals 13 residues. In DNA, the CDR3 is TGTGCCAGCTCACCGGCGGAGTCCTATGGCTACACCTTC. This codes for CASSPAESYGYTF.

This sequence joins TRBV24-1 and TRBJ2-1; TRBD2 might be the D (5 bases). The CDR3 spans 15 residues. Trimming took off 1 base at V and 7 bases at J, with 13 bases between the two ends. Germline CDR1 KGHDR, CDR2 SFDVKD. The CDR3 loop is CATSDFSAGGNEQFF. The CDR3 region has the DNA TGTGCCACCAGTGATTTTTCGGCGGGCGGGAATGAGCAGTTCTTC.

The CDR3 DNA sequence: TGTGCCAGCAGAGACAGGGACAATCAGCCCCAGCATTTT. Protein: CASRDRDNQPQHF. J is TRBJ1-5 and V is TRBV6-5, with 7 bases lining up with TRBD1. Germline values: CDR1 MNHEY, CDR2 SVGAGI. CDR3 size: 13 residues. After removal of 6 bases from V and 3 bases from J, the junction contained 2 bases not matched to a gene.

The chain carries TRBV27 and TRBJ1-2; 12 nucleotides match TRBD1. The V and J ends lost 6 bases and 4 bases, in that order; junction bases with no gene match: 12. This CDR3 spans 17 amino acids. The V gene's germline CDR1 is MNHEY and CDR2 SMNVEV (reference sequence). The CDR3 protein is CASRSPGTGGASYGYTF. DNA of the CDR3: TGTGCCAGCAGATCCCCCGGGACAGGGGGCGCGAGCTATGGCTACACCTTC.

CDR3: CASSPDRNYGYTF. CDR3 in DNA: TGTGCCAGCAGCCCGGACAGAAACTATGGCTACACCTTC. The chain links TRBV7-2 to TRBJ1-2; tentatively, D is TRBD1 (6 bases). The germline V and J ends were trimmed by 5 bases and 2 bases, with 9 bases remaining between them. Germline V CDR1 and CDR2: SGHTA, FQGNSA. CDR3 length equals 13 residues.